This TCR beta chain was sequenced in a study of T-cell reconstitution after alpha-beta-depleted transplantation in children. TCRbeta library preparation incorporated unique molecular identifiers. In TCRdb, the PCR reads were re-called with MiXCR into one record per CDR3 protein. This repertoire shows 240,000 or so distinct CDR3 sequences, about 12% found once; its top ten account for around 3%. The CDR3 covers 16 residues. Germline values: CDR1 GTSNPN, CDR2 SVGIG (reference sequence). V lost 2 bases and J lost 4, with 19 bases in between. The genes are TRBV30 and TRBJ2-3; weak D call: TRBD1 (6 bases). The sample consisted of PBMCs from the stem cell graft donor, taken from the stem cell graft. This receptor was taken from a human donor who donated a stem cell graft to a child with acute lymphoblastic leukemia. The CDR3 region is CAWSPAIGDTSDTQYF. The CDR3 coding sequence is TGTGCCTGGAGTCCGGCTATCGGGGACACCTCAGATACGCAGTATTTT.